The 8 T cell receptor beta chains presented below share a single source sample, sequenced in a study of blood T cells in healthy people across ages. Alongside a J-beta primer mix, a sample-barcoded 5' primer served in a second PCR lasting about 6 to 11 cycles. TCRdb passed the 5' RACE reads through MiXCR, listing each CDR3 protein once. The sample carries 790,000 or so distinct CDR3 sequences, about 45% recorded once. Sample: blood. The receptors derive from a man at least 80 years old in good health.

In its sample, this clonotype was seen a few times. The genes are TRBV5-1 and TRBJ2-4; TRBD2 might be the D (6 bases). The end of the DNA fits TRBJ2-7 better, so the J call may be wrong. In germline, CDR1 is SGHRS, CDR2 YFSETQ. The CDR3 sequence is 15 residues long. CDR3 protein: CASSLDSGPRYEQYF. As DNA, the CDR3 is TGCGCCAGCAGCTTGGATAGCGGACCTCGCTACGAGCAGTACTTC.

The CDR3 sequence: CSVEGGRENIQYF. The DNA for the CDR3 is TGCAGCGTTGAGGGGGGGCGCGAAAACATTCAGTACTTC. The chain uses TRBV29-1 and TRBJ2-4; possibly TRBD2 for D (7 bases). Germline values: CDR1 SQVTM, CDR2 ANQGSEA. The CDR3 has 13 residues. Trimming shortened V by 3 bases and J by 5 bases, and 11 bases separated the two germline ends.

The chain is built from TRBV7-2 and TRBJ2-7, with D maybe TRBD2 (5 bases). The germline gives CDR1 SGHTA, CDR2 FQGNSA. V lost 0 bases to trimming and J lost 7 bases, with 13 bases between them. This CDR3 has 14 amino acids. The CDR3 sequence is CASSLAGPSGEQYF. The CDR3 DNA reads TGTGCCAGCAGCTTAGCCGGCCCGTCGGGAGAGCAGTACTTC.

By share of the sample, this clonotype is medium-sized. The chain joins TRBV4-2 to TRBJ2-7, with 14 bases aligning to TRBD2. With V trimmed by 0 bases and J by 10 bases, 5 bases remained unmatched. CDR1 is LGHNA and CDR2 is YNFKEQ in the germline V gene. The CDR3 is made up of 15 amino acids. The DNA of the CDR3 is TGTGCCAGCAGCCAAGACCTGGGACTAGCGGGAGAACAGTACTTC. It translates to CASSQDLGLAGEQYF.

This clonotype has just a few counts. The V gene is TRBV5-6, the J gene TRBJ1-2; D is ambiguous. Trimming took 2 bases from V and 2 from J, leaving 13 bases between them. CDR3 length: 15 amino acids. Germline V CDR1 and CDR2: SGHDT, YYEEEE. The CDR3 is CASSFGGLTNYGYTF. DNA of the CDR3: TGTGCCAGCAGCTTCGGTGGCTTGACAAACTATGGCTACACCTTC.

The chain couples TRBV6-2 or TRBV6-3 to TRBJ2-2; D perhaps matches TRBD1 (5 bases). V was pared by 6 bases and J by 2 bases, with 13 bases between. In germline, CDR1 is MNHEY, CDR2 SVGEGT. This CDR3 is 15 amino acids long. The CDR3 spells CASSRQTGNTGELFF. The CDR3 DNA reads TGTGCCAGCAGCCGACAGACTGGTAACACCGGGGAGCTGTTTTTT.

This clonotype occurred many times. The rearrangement joins TRBV18 to TRBJ1-2; D is undetermined. Germline V gene data show CDR1 as KGHSH and CDR2 as LQKENI. The V end lost 3 bases, the J end lost 4 bases, and 9 bases lay between the germline ends. The CDR3 is 13 residues long. CDR3 nucleotides: TGTGCCAGCTCACCGGAGGAGGGCTATGGCTACACCTTC. Its protein product is CASSPEEGYGYTF.

In the case of this clonotype: This clone may be a read error of a much larger clone one base away. The J gene is TRBJ2-7, the V gene TRBV28; D might be TRBD1 (6 bases). The CDR3 is made up of 14 amino acids. Trimming left V 6 bases short and J 9 bases short, with 21 bases between. The germline CDR1 and CDR2 sequences are MDHEN and SYDVKM. The CDR3 is CASSLPGVFNGQYF. The DNA of the CDR3 is TGTGCCAGCAGCCTCCCAGGGGTTTTCAACGGGCAGTACTTC.